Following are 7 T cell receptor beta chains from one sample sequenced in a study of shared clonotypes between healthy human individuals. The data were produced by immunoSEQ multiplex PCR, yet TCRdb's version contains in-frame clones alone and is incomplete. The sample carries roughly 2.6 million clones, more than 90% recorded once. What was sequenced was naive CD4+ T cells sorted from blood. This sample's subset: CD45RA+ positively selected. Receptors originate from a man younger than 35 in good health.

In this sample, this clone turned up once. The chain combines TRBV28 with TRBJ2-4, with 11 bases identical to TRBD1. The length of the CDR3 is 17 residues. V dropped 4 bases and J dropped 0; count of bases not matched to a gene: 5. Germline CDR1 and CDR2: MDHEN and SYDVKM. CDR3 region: CASSSPGQGVAKNIQYF. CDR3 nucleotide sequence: TGTGCCAGCAGTTCCCCGGGACAGGGGGTAGCCAAAAACATTCAGTACTTC.

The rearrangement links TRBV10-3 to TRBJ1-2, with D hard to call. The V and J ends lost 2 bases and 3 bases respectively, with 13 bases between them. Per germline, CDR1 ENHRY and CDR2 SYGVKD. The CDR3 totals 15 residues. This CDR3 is CAISERGRLDYGYTF. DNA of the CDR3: TGTGCCATCAGTGAGCGGGGAAGATTAGACTATGGCTACACCTTC.

The CDR3 bases are TGTGCCAGCAGCGTATCGGGAGGGCTCACAGATACGCAGTATTTT. Translation: CASSVSGGLTDTQYF. The chain has TRBV9 and TRBJ2-3; TRBD2 matches at 8 bases. The trim removed 1 base at V and 2 bases at J, leaving 3 bases unmatched. Germline CDR1 SGDLS, CDR2 YYNGEE. The CDR3 has 15 amino acids.

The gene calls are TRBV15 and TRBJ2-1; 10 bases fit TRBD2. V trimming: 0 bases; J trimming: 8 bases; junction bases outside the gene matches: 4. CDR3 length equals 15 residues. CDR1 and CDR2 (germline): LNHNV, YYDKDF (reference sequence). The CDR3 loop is CATSRDGAGGDEQFF. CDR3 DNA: TGTGCCACCAGCAGAGATGGAGCGGGAGGGGATGAGCAGTTCTTC.

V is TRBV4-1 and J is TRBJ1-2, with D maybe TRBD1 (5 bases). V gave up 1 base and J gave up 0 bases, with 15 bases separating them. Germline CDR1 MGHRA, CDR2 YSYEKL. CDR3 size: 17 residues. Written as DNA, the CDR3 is TGCGCCAGCAGCCAAGGAGGAGTGGGGACCACTAACTATGGCTACACCTTC. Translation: CASSQGGVGTTNYGYTF.

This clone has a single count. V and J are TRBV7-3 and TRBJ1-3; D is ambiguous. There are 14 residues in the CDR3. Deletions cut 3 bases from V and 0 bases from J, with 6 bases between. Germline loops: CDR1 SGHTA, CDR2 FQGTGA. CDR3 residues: CASSFWDSGNTIYF. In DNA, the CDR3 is TGTGCCAGCAGCTTCTGGGACTCTGGAAACACCATATATTTT.

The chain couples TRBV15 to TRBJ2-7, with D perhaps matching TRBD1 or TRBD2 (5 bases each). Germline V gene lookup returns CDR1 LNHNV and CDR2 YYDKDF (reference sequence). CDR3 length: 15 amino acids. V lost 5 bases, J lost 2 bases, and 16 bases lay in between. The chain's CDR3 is CATSETGTGTYEQYF. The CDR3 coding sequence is TGTGCCACCAGCGAAACCGGGACCGGAACCTACGAGCAGTACTTC. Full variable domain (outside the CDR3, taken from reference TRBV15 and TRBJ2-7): DAMVIQNPRYQVTQFGKPVTLSCSQTLNHNVMYWYQQKSSQAPKLLFHYYDKDFNNEADTPDNFQSRRPNTSFCFLDIRSPGLGDTAMYLCATSETGTGTYEQYFGPGTRLTVT.